This entry lists 26 T cell receptor beta chains sequenced from one sample in a study of T cell repertoires in cytomegalovirus infection. These TCRs are of unknown antigen specificity. TCRdb re-called the reads through MiXCR, storing one row per CDR3 protein. The table has about 60,000 distinct CDR3 sequences, 20% to 25% seen once. The material sequenced was CD8+ T cells from cultured PBMCs, taken from culture after CMV antigen stimulation. These receptors came from a human donor in good health (CMV status not recorded). Some clones in this sample may be carry-over from other donors' samples.

The chain is built from TRBV6-2 or TRBV6-3 and TRBJ2-7; 7 nucleotides line up with TRBD2. Looked up from germline, CDR1 is MNHEY and CDR2 is SVGEGT. This CDR3 has 15 residues. V was clipped by 3 bases and J by 0 bases; unmatched bases: 5. The CDR3 sequence: CASSYLSSGSYEQYF. In nucleotides, the CDR3 is TGTGCCAGCAGTTATTTGTCTAGCGGCTCCTACGAGCAGTACTTC.

This sequence joins TRBV6-1 and TRBJ1-6; D is possibly TRBD1 (5 bases). Trimming shortened V by 4 bases and J by 7 bases, and 20 bases separated the two germline ends. Germline loops: CDR1 MNHNS, CDR2 SASEGT. This CDR3 contains 17 residues. The CDR3 nucleotides are TGTGCCAGCAGTGCATGGGACCGGGCCTATTCAAATTCACCCCTCCACTTT. As protein: CASSAWDRAYSNSPLHF.

This clonotype was detected only a few times. The chain has TRBV19 and TRBJ1-5, with a weak D call TRBD1 (5 bases). The length of the CDR3 is 14 residues. CDR1 is LNHDA, CDR2 SQIVND, per germline (reference sequence). Trimming cost V 3 bases and J 6 bases, with 12 bases left between them. CDR3 amino acids: CASSITAGSQPQHF. CDR3 DNA: TGTGCCAGTAGTATCACTGCAGGGAGTCAGCCCCAGCATTTT.

The chain joins TRBV12-3 or TRBV12-4 to TRBJ1-1; unclear D gene. Trimming took 8 bases from V and 5 from J, leaving 18 bases between them. The CDR3 is 14 amino acids. For the CDR3, the DNA is TGTGCCAGCCGATCCGGGCTCCGCGATACTGAAGCTTTCTTT. Amino acid sequence: CASRSGLRDTEAFF.

The chain is built from TRBV12-3 or TRBV12-4 and TRBJ1-1; 7 bases fit TRBD1. After removal of 0 bases from V and 6 bases from J, the junction contained 10 bases not matched to a gene. The CDR3 totals 16 residues. The DNA of the CDR3 is TGTGCCAGCAGTTTAGCGCTCCAGGGGGGAGTCGCTGAAGCTTTCTTT. Its protein product is CASSLALQGGVAEAFF.

The J gene is TRBJ2-2, the V gene TRBV7-6; 14 bases map to TRBD2. CDR1 and CDR2 (germline): SGHVS, FNYEAQ. The CDR3 totals 15 residues. Trimming took 4 bases from V and 6 from J; bases not matched to a gene: 1. The CDR3 reads CASSSTSGGAGELFF. The CDR3 nucleotides are TGTGCCAGCAGCTCGACTAGCGGGGGGGCCGGGGAGCTGTTTTTT.

A few counts support this clonotype. V usage is TRBV6-2 or TRBV6-3 and J usage is TRBJ1-1; 7 bases are shared with TRBD1. The CDR3 loop spans 15 amino acids. V shed 4 bases, J shed 6 bases, and the junction held 11 bases outside the gene matches. Germline CDR1 and CDR2: MNHEY and SVGEGT. CDR3 region: CASSSPGQRRSEAFF. CDR3 sequence (DNA): TGTGCCAGCAGTTCTCCGGGACAGCGACGCTCTGAAGCTTTCTTT.

This clonotype came up a few times. The J gene is TRBJ1-5, the V gene TRBV6-2 or TRBV6-3; 7 bases are shared with TRBD1. Per the germline V gene, CDR1 is MNHEY and CDR2 is SVGEGT. The CDR3 totals 14 residues. V shed 2 bases, J shed 5 bases, and the junction held 3 bases outside the gene matches. The chain's CDR3 is CASSYDRDYQPQHF. CDR3 nucleotide sequence: TGTGCCAGCAGTTACGACAGGGACTATCAGCCCCAGCATTTT.

The chain uses TRBV6-2 or TRBV6-3 and TRBJ1-6; perhaps TRBD1 as D (6 bases). In germline, CDR1 is MNHEY, CDR2 SVGEGT. Trimming shortened V by 5 bases and J by 8 bases, and 19 bases separated the two germline ends. The CDR3 sequence is 16 residues long. The CDR3 coding sequence is TGTGCCAGCAGTATGGGGGGGCCCGGAGACGATTCACCCCTCCACTTT. It codes for CASSMGGPGDDSPLHF.

The V and J genes are TRBV7-9 and TRBJ1-3, with D perhaps matching TRBD1 (6 bases). This CDR3 has 15 residues. V gave up 5 bases and J gave up 3 bases, with 14 bases separating them. The germline CDR1 and CDR2 sequences are SEHNR and FQNEAQ (reference sequence). The DNA for the CDR3 is TGTGCCAGCAGCAAACCGGGACAACGTGGAAACACCATATATTTT. This codes for CASSKPGQRGNTIYF.

This rearrangement joins TRBV15 to TRBJ1-1; no clear D gene. This CDR3 has 13 amino acids. V lost 5 bases to trimming and J lost 6 bases, with 13 bases between them. Germline-derived CDR1 and CDR2 are LNHNV and YYDKDF (reference sequence). CDR3 bases: TGTGCCACCAGCGCCCCGGAGAGTCCTGAAGCTTTCTTT. The encoded protein is CATSAPESPEAFF.

This clonotype occurred a few times. This rearrangement joins TRBV7-8 to TRBJ2-7; D is ambiguous. Germline CDR1 SGHVS, CDR2 FQNEAQ. V dropped 5 bases and J dropped 3 bases, with 17 bases sitting between them. The CDR3 loop spans 15 amino acids. CDR3 nucleotide sequence: TGTGCCAGCAGCAAGGGTTTCGGGCAGAACTACGAGCAGTACTTC. This codes for CASSKGFGQNYEQYF.

V gene TRBV4-1 combines with J gene TRBJ1-5; TRBD1 aligns across 7 bases. Germline V gene sequence: CDR1 MGHRA, CDR2 YSYEKL. This CDR3 comprises 14 residues. V lost 3 bases to trimming and J lost 7 bases; unmatched junction nucleotides: 6. The DNA for the CDR3 is TGCGCCAGCAGCCAGACAGGGACCGGACAGCCCCAGCATTTT. Translating gives CASSQTGTGQPQHF.

This clonotype appeared a few times. This chain links TRBV9 with TRBJ1-5; D remains unclear. The CDR3 sequence is 14 residues long. Germline values: CDR1 SGDLS, CDR2 YYNGEE. Trimming took 4 bases from V and 0 from J, leaving 8 bases between them. The CDR3 nucleotides read TGTGCCAGCAGCCCAACGTATAGCAATCAGCCCCAGCATTTT. Its translation: CASSPTYSNQPQHF.

This clonotype was observed a few times. This chain connects TRBV4-1 to TRBJ1-2; 8 nucleotides line up with TRBD1. The V segment lost 3 bases and the J segment 3 bases; nucleotides outside the gene matches: 3. The CDR3 is 14 residues long. Per germline, CDR1 MGHRA and CDR2 YSYEKL. The chain's CDR3 is CASSQTTGDYGYTF. CDR3 DNA sequence: TGCGCCAGCAGCCAGACGACAGGGGACTATGGCTACACCTTC.

The chain employs TRBV27 and TRBJ2-7; maybe TRBD2 (6 bases). V was trimmed by 7 bases and J by 0 bases, leaving 19 bases between them. This CDR3 has 16 residues. The germline V gene has CDR1 MNHEY and CDR2 SMNVEV (reference sequence). CDR3 coding DNA: TGTGCCAGCACCCCGGACCGGAGGGACGGCTCCTACGAGCAGTACTTC. This sequence encodes CASTPDRRDGSYEQYF.

This clonotype was found a few times. V usage is TRBV11-2 and J usage is TRBJ2-7, with 7 bases lining up with TRBD2. Looked up from germline, CDR1 is SGHAT and CDR2 is FQNNGV. V shed 1 base, J shed 1 base, and the junction held 10 bases outside the gene matches. CDR3 length: 17 residues. CDR3 amino acids: CASSLAPLAEGSYEQYF. CDR3 bases: TGTGCCAGCAGCTTAGCACCCCTAGCGGAGGGGTCCTACGAGCAGTACTTC.

This clonotype was detected only once. The chain joins TRBV7-6 to TRBJ2-3, with TRBD2 matching over 10 bases. Losses at the gene ends were 4 bases for V and 3 bases for J; bases not matched to a gene: 4. Germline V gives CDR1 SGHVS, CDR2 FNYEAQ. The CDR3 contains 15 residues. The CDR3 region is CASSSPSGGTDTQYF. CDR3 in DNA: TGTGCCAGCAGCTCCCCTAGCGGGGGTACAGATACGCAGTATTTT.

This clonotype was seen a handful of times. This chain links TRBV7-9 with TRBJ1-3; no clear D. This CDR3 is 17 amino acids long. V was cut by 4 bases and J by 0 bases, with 16 bases left in between. The V gene's germline CDR1 is SEHNR and CDR2 FQNEAQ (reference sequence). The CDR3 sequence is CASSSVQRSDSGNTIYF. The CDR3 DNA reads as TGTGCCAGCAGCTCAGTACAACGTTCCGACTCTGGAAACACCATATATTTT. The full variable domain, with the rest looked up from reference TRBV7-9 and TRBJ1-3, is DTGVSQNPRHKITKRGQNVTFRCDPISEHNRLYWYRQTLGQGPEFLTYFQNEAQLEKSRLLSDRFSAERPKGSFSTLEIQRTEQGDSAMYLCASSSVQRSDSGNTIYFGEGSWLTVV.

The chain has TRBV19 and TRBJ1-5; the D gene is possibly TRBD1 (6 bases). V shed 8 bases and J shed 0 bases, with 11 bases lying between them. CDR1 and CDR2 from the germline V gene are LNHDA and SQIVND (reference sequence). The CDR3 spans 14 residues. Written as DNA, the CDR3 is TGTGCCAGTGGACAGTATAATAGCAATCAGCCCCAGCATTTT. Translated, it gives CASGQYNSNQPQHF.

The V and J genes are TRBV7-2 and TRBJ1-1, with D hard to call. The CDR3 spans 14 residues. Germline V lookup: CDR1 SGHTA, CDR2 FQGNSA. The V gene lost 5 bases and the J gene lost 3 bases, with 13 bases spanning the gap. The CDR3 DNA is TGTGCCAGCAGCCCACTTCGTCCGGACACTGAAGCTTTCTTT. It yields the protein CASSPLRPDTEAFF.

This clonotype has at least ten counts. The chain recombines TRBV7-9 with TRBJ2-3; no firm D call. This CDR3 is built from 14 residues. The V end was cut by 6 bases, the J end by 9 bases, with 19 bases between. Germline V gene data show CDR1 as SEHNR and CDR2 as FQNEAQ (reference sequence). The CDR3: CASRFGHLPRTQYF. CDR3 nucleotides: TGTGCCAGCAGGTTCGGGCACCTCCCGAGGACGCAGTATTTT.

There are a few counts of this clonotype. The rearrangement joins TRBV28 to TRBJ2-5, with 7 bases identical to TRBD1. Trimming took 3 bases from V and 1 from J; bases not matched to a gene: 29. This CDR3 spans 23 amino acids. Germline V gene data show CDR1 as MDHEN and CDR2 as SYDVKM. In DNA, the CDR3 is TGTGCCAGCAGTTTTGACAGGGACCATAACACTCGAGAACCGCATCAAATCCAAGAGACCCAGTACTTC. It yields the protein CASSFDRDHNTREPHQIQETQYF.

The V and J genes are TRBV7-9 and TRBJ1-5, with 8 positions matching TRBD1. The CDR3 extends over 15 amino acids. CDR1 and CDR2 from the germline V gene are SEHNR and FQNEAQ (reference sequence). V was pared by 5 bases and J by 5 bases, with 8 bases of the junction left unmatched. In DNA, the CDR3 is TGTGCCAGCAGCCCAGGACAGGGAAGAGATCAGCCCCAGCATTTT. Translated: CASSPGQGRDQPQHF.

V and J are TRBV7-2 and TRBJ1-2, with D unresolved. V gave up 0 bases and J gave up 7 bases, with 0 bases separating them. Germline-derived CDR1 and CDR2 are SGHTA and FQGNSA. The CDR3 has 10 residues. The DNA for the CDR3 is TGTGCCAGCAGCTTAGCTGGCTACACCTTC. Its protein product is CASSLAGYTF. Using reference TRBV7-2 and TRBJ1-2 for the parts outside the CDR3, the full variable domain is GAGVSQSPSNKVTEKGKDVELRCDPISGHTALYWYRQSLGQGLEFLIYFQGNSAPDKSGLPSDRFSAERTGGSVSTLTIQRTQQEDSAVYLCASSLAGYTFGSGTRLTVV.

The chain couples TRBV7-2 to TRBJ2-5; D is unclear. The ends were cut back, 1 base at V and 0 bases at J, with 6 bases in the middle. This CDR3 has 14 residues. Germline CDR1 and CDR2: SGHTA and FQGNSA. CDR3 loop: CASSLDSNQETQYF. The CDR3 DNA reads as TGTGCCAGCAGCTTAGATAGCAACCAAGAGACCCAGTACTTC.